The 30 T cell receptor beta chains in this list originate from one sample, sequenced in a study of T cells in Graves' hyperthyroidism and ophthalmopathy. Template material for amplifying TCR beta CDR3 regions consisted of RNA transcripts. First-round RT-PCR of the TCR CDR3 relied on the HTBI primer set. MiXCR was run by TCRdb on the multiplex PCR reads, yielding one entry per CDR3 protein. The profile covers around 450,000 distinct CDR3 sequences, with 12% to 15% appearing a single time and 5% to 6% taken by the ten largest. Sequenced sample: blood. The receptors were gathered from a young woman with Graves' hyperthyroidism.

This clonotype was detected only a few times. V gene TRBV20-1 combines with J gene TRBJ2-2; D is undetermined. The CDR3 is 13 amino acids. V lost 3 bases and J 6 bases, leaving 11 bases between the germline ends. Germline CDR1 is DFQATT and CDR2 is SNEGSKA (reference sequence). CDR3 sequence (DNA): TGCAGTGCTAGGCTTGCTGGCGCCGGGGAGCTGTTTTTT. Amino acid sequence: CSARLAGAGELFF.

This clonotype was counted ten times or more. The rearrangement uses TRBV28 and TRBJ1-6, with D possibly matching TRBD1 (5 bases). CDR1 and CDR2 from the germline V gene are MDHEN and SYDVKM. The CDR3 sequence is 13 residues long. Trimming took 4 bases from V and 10 from J, leaving 11 bases between them. This CDR3 reads CASSSRGGSPLHF. CDR3 coding DNA: TGTGCCAGCAGTTCCCGGGGGGGATCACCCCTCCACTTT.

This CDR3 is CASSSQGALDYGYTF. Written as DNA, the CDR3 is TGTGCCAGCAGCTCACAGGGGGCTCTAGACTATGGCTACACCTTC. This sequence joins TRBV7-9 and TRBJ1-2; the match to TRBD1 covers 9 bases. The V gene end was trimmed by 4 bases and the J gene end by 3 bases; junction bases not matched to a gene: 6. Germline-derived CDR1 and CDR2 are SEHNR and FQNEAQ (reference sequence). The CDR3 length is 15 residues.

CDR3 DNA sequence: TGTGCCAGCAGTTCCCCGGGACTCTCAGGAGGAGATACGCAGTATTTT. Protein sequence: CASSSPGLSGGDTQYF. The gene calls are TRBV6-4 and TRBJ2-3, with D perhaps matching TRBD2 (6 bases). From germline, CDR1 is MRHNA and CDR2 SNTAGT. The V end was cut by 5 bases, the J end by 5 bases, with 20 bases between. The CDR3 is 16 amino acids.

This clonotype occurred a few times. The chain carries TRBV19 and TRBJ2-7; D unresolved. The CDR3 loop spans 15 amino acids. Trimming pared 1 base from V and 4 bases from J, leaving 14 bases between. The germline gives CDR1 LNHDA, CDR2 SQIVND (reference sequence). The CDR3 sequence: CASSIALATNYEQYF. In DNA, the CDR3 is TGTGCCAGTAGTATAGCCCTGGCAACGAATTACGAGCAGTACTTC. The complete variable domain, with remaining parts taken from reference TRBV19 and TRBJ2-7, reads DGGITQSPKYLFRKEGQNVTLSCEQNLNHDAMYWYRQDPGQGLRLIYYSQIVNDFQKGDIAEGYSVSREKKESFPLTVTSAQKNPTAFYLCASSIALATNYEQYFGPGTRLTVT.

The sample holds many counts of this clonotype. The chain links TRBV12-3 or TRBV12-4 to TRBJ2-5, with D hard to call. The CDR3 covers 12 residues. V was shortened by 6 bases and J by 5 bases, with 10 bases between the two germline ends. CDR3 DNA: TGTGCCAGCAGCCCCGGGTGGGAGACCCAGTACTTC. Translating it yields CASSPGWETQYF.

Ten or more counts support this clonotype. The gene calls are TRBV28 and TRBJ1-1; D may be TRBD1 (5 bases). Germline CDR1 reads MDHEN; CDR2 reads SYDVKM. Trimming took 5 bases from V and 4 from J, leaving 14 bases between them. CDR3 length: 14 residues. The CDR3: CASSLPLRGTEAFF. The CDR3, as DNA: TGTGCCAGCAGTCTCCCGCTTAGGGGCACTGAAGCTTTCTTT.

The chain recombines TRBV6-1 with TRBJ2-3; TRBD2 aligns across 8 bases. The CDR3 covers 15 residues. The V gene end was trimmed by 7 bases and the J gene end by 4 bases; junction bases not matched to a gene: 10. Per germline, CDR1 MNHNS and CDR2 SASEGT. CDR3 nucleotides: TGTGCCAGCACTCCCAGCGGGAGCAGGTCAGATACGCAGTATTTT. Translating gives CASTPSGSRSDTQYF.

This clonotype appeared many times. V usage is TRBV6-2 or TRBV6-3 and J usage is TRBJ1-1; the match to TRBD1 covers 7 bases. Trimming at V came to 6 bases and at J to 5 bases, leaving 6 bases not matched to a gene. This CDR3 comprises 13 residues. The germline gives CDR1 MNHEY, CDR2 SVGEGT. The CDR3, as DNA: TGTGCCAGCAGGACCACAGGGGAGACTGAAGCTTTCTTT. Its translation: CASRTTGETEAFF.

This clonotype has a count of ten or more. The chain carries TRBV6-1 and TRBJ2-1; no clear D gene. The CDR3 runs to 17 residues. Trimming stripped 7 bases from V and 0 bases from J, with 19 bases between. Germline V CDR1 and CDR2: MNHNS, SASEGT. The DNA of the CDR3 is TGTGCCAGCAAACCGGGCCCGACCCCTTTCTCCTACAATGAGCAGTTCTTC. This sequence encodes CASKPGPTPFSYNEQFF.

This clonotype was detected ten times or more. The V and J genes are TRBV5-6 and TRBJ2-3; 8 bases map to TRBD1. The length of the CDR3 is 15 residues. Germline CDR1 reads SGHDT; CDR2 reads YYEEEE. J lost 2 bases, V lost 6 bases, and 8 bases had no gene match. Here the CDR3 DNA reads TGTGCCAGCATCCTCCACAGGGGGGACACAGATACGCAGTATTTT. It translates to CASILHRGDTDTQYF.

To note about this clonotype: This could be a read error, since a much larger clone is one nucleotide away. The chain has TRBV12-3 or TRBV12-4 and TRBJ1-5; 7 nucleotides agree with TRBD1. CDR3 size: 14 residues. J gave up 3 bases and V 8 bases, and 7 bases lay outside the gene matches. The chain's CDR3 is CASGLDRNNQPQHF. Here the CDR3 DNA reads TGTGCCAGCGGATTGGACAGGAACAATCAGCCCCAGCATTTT.

This clonotype has a count of ten or more. V and J are TRBV2 and TRBJ1-6; 7 bases are shared with TRBD1. The CDR3 has 14 residues. Germline V gene sequence: CDR1 SNHLY, CDR2 FYNNEI. Trimming removed 3 bases from V and 7 bases from J; junction bases left unmatched: 3. The DNA for the CDR3 is TGTGCCAGCAGTGACCAGACAGGGAATTCACCCCTCCACTTT. This sequence encodes CASSDQTGNSPLHF.

In this sample, this clonotype turned up many times. The V and J genes are TRBV20-1 and TRBJ2-1; 12 bases agree with TRBD2. CDR3 length: 15 residues. CDR1 and CDR2 (germline): DFQATT, SNEGSKA (reference sequence). The ends lost 2 bases at V and 4 bases at J; junction bases unmatched: 3. This chain's CDR3 is CSARPSGRGYNEQFF. The CDR3 nucleotides are TGCAGTGCTAGACCTAGCGGGAGGGGATACAATGAGCAGTTCTTC.

Ten or more counts support this clonotype. The chain is built from TRBV7-2 and TRBJ2-3; 9 bases align to TRBD2. The CDR3 consists of 14 residues. The J segment lost 6 bases and the V segment lost 3 bases, leaving 4 bases of the junction unmatched. Germline V gives CDR1 SGHTA, CDR2 FQGNSA. CDR3 in DNA: TGTGCCAGCAGCTTTAGCGGGAGTCCGGATACGCAGTATTTT. This gives the protein CASSFSGSPDTQYF.

The chain carries TRBV20-1 and TRBJ2-7; D is uncertain. The V gene's germline CDR1 is DFQATT and CDR2 SNEGSKA (reference sequence). The CDR3 runs 12 residues. The V gene lost 1 base and the J gene lost 2 bases, with 6 bases spanning the gap. The CDR3 nucleotides read TGCAGTGCTAGAGCCGGTCCCTACGAGCAGTACTTC. It yields the protein CSARAGPYEQYF.

V is TRBV30 and J is TRBJ2-2; D gene ambiguous. V dropped 2 bases and J dropped 4 bases, with 17 bases sitting between them. From germline, CDR1 is GTSNPN and CDR2 SVGIG (reference sequence). The CDR3 loop spans 16 amino acids. Written as DNA, the CDR3 is TGTGCCTGGAGTTATCACTTCGGACGGAGCACCGGGGAGCTGTTTTTT. Translated: CAWSYHFGRSTGELFF.

This clonotype was seen many times. The gene calls are TRBV27 and TRBJ2-5; either TRBD1 or TRBD2 may fit D (5 bases each). CDR3 size: 15 residues. V dropped 5 bases and J dropped 1 base, with 14 bases sitting between them. Germline V CDR1 and CDR2: MNHEY, SMNVEV (reference sequence). The CDR3 DNA follows: TGTGCCAGCAGTCCCCTCATAGGGACCCAAGAGACCCAGTACTTC. This gives the protein CASSPLIGTQETQYF.

This clonotype was picked up many times. The chain is built from TRBV11-2 and TRBJ2-3, with a tentative D call TRBD2 (6 bases). Germline CDR1 is SGHAT and CDR2 is FQNNGV. Trimming left V 5 bases short and J 0 bases short, with 21 bases between. This CDR3 region has 18 residues. CDR3 DNA sequence: TGTGCCAGCAGCCGCTACCCCTCTAGCGAATTTAGCACAGATACGCAGTATTTT. This translates into CASSRYPSSEFSTDTQYF.

There are many counts of this clonotype. Written as DNA, the CDR3 is TGTGCCAGCAGCTCTCGACAGGGGATACAGCCCCAGCATTTT. Residues: CASSSRQGIQPQHF. The chain employs TRBV7-2 and TRBJ1-5; TRBD1 matches at 8 bases. After removal of 4 bases from V and 7 bases from J, the junction contained 6 bases not matched to a gene. Per the germline V gene, CDR1 is SGHTA and CDR2 is FQGNSA. This CDR3 has 14 residues.

This clonotype was seen at least ten times. The chain is built from TRBV20-1 and TRBJ1-1; D remains unclear. The CDR3 has 11 amino acids. The ends were cut back, 6 bases at V and 0 bases at J, with 5 bases in the middle. Germline CDR1 DFQATT, CDR2 SNEGSKA (reference sequence). CDR3: CSAKLNTEAFF. Written as DNA, the CDR3 is TGCAGTGCCAAGTTGAACACTGAAGCTTTCTTT.

This clonotype was counted between two and nine times. The rearrangement uses TRBV6-4 and TRBJ1-6; D gene uncertain. V was shortened by 5 bases and J by 5 bases, with 16 bases between the two germline ends. This CDR3 contains 16 residues. The germline gives CDR1 MRHNA, CDR2 SNTAGT. For the CDR3, the DNA is TGTGCCAGCAGTCGCCTTAGGACGATTCATAATTCACCCCTCCACTTT. Residues: CASSRLRTIHNSPLHF.

In this sample, this clonotype turned up a few times. The chain joins TRBV9 to TRBJ1-6, with D perhaps matching TRBD1 (6 bases). From germline, CDR1 is SGDLS and CDR2 YYNGEE. CDR3 length: 14 residues. Trimming removed 1 base at V and 10 bases at J, with 12 bases between. CDR3 sequence (DNA): TGTGCCAGCAGCGTAACACAGGGAGACTCACCCCTCCACTTT. It is translated as CASSVTQGDSPLHF. Full variable domain (remainder filled in from reference TRBV9 and TRBJ1-6): DSGVTQTPKHLITATGQRVTLRCSPRSGDLSVYWYQQSLDQGLQFLIQYYNGEERAKGNILERFSAQQFPDLHSELNLSSLELGDSALYFCASSVTQGDSPLHFGNGTRLTVT.

This clonotype has a handful of counts. The V call is TRBV4-3, the J call TRBJ1-1; a weak D match, TRBD1 (6 bases). The germline V gene has CDR1 LGHNA and CDR2 YSLEER. The germline V and J ends were trimmed by 3 bases and 5 bases, with 10 bases remaining between them. The CDR3 spans 13 residues. The CDR3 region is CASSQDGQTEAFF. The CDR3 DNA is TGCGCCAGCAGCCAGGATGGACAGACTGAAGCTTTCTTT.

This clonotype occurred many times. The rearrangement links TRBV7-2 to TRBJ2-1, with 9 bases matching TRBD2. The germline CDR1 and CDR2 sequences are SGHTA and FQGNSA. The CDR3 contains 15 residues. Trimming took 6 bases from V and 6 from J; bases not matched to a gene: 9. The CDR3 here is CASRETSGSGNEQFF. CDR3 DNA sequence: TGTGCCAGCAGGGAGACTAGCGGTTCGGGCAATGAGCAGTTCTTC. Full variable domain (missing parts from reference TRBV7-2 and TRBJ2-1): GAGVSQSPSNKVTEKGKDVELRCDPISGHTALYWYRQSLGQGLEFLIYFQGNSAPDKSGLPSDRFSAERTGGSVSTLTIQRTQQEDSAVYLCASRETSGSGNEQFFGPGTRLTVL.

In its sample, this clonotype was seen many times. The chain carries TRBV7-8 and TRBJ1-6; a weak D match, TRBD1 (5 bases). The CDR3 has 15 residues. Trimming removed 1 base from V and 10 bases from J, with 14 bases in between. In germline, CDR1 is SGHVS, CDR2 FQNEAQ. This CDR3 reads CASSLEKGGESPLHF. CDR3 sequence (DNA): TGTGCCAGCAGCTTAGAAAAAGGAGGGGAATCACCCCTCCACTTT.

The chain couples TRBV6-1 to TRBJ1-1, with D hard to call. In germline, CDR1 is MNHNS, CDR2 SASEGT. The CDR3 contains 13 residues. V was clipped by 4 bases and J by 4 bases, with 10 bases between them. CDR3 in DNA: TGTGCCAGCAGTGGCCGGGAGGGCACTGAAGCTTTCTTT. Amino acid sequence: CASSGREGTEAFF.

This clonotype was counted between two and nine times. The junction and the germline gene differ at one end; a read error may be behind it. The gene calls are TRBV15 and TRBJ2-5, with TRBD2 identical over 8 bases. The CDR3 sequence is 16 residues long. The germline V gene has CDR1 LNHNV and CDR2 YYDKDF (reference sequence). Here the CDR3 reads CVTSRERSGLGETQYF. The CDR3 nucleotides read TGTGTCACCAGCAGAGAGAGGTCGGGACTAGGAGAGACCCAGTACTTC.

This clonotype occurred many times. V is TRBV28 and J is TRBJ2-3, with no clear D. V dropped 5 bases and J dropped 6 bases, with 12 bases sitting between them. The germline CDR1 and CDR2 sequences are MDHEN and SYDVKM. There are 13 residues in the CDR3. CDR3 nucleotide sequence: TGTGCCAGCAGTGGGGAAAGGGTCGATACGCAGTATTTT. It encodes CASSGERVDTQYF. Combining the CDR3 with reference TRBV28 and TRBJ2-3 gives the whole variable domain DVKVTQSSRYLVKRTGEKVFLECVQDMDHENMFWYRQDPGLGLRLIYFSYDVKMKEKGDIPEGYSVSREKKERFSLILESASTNQTSMYLCASSGERVDTQYFGPGTRLTVL.

V gene TRBV5-5 combines with J gene TRBJ1-2; TRBD1 matches at 11 bases. This CDR3 has 16 amino acids. Trimming removed 4 bases from V and 6 bases from J; junction bases left unmatched: 11. In germline, CDR1 is SGHKS, CDR2 YYEKEE (reference sequence). In DNA, the CDR3 is TGTGCCAGCAGCAGCGGGACAGGGGGAGTTTTAGATGGCTACACCTTC. Protein sequence: CASSSGTGGVLDGYTF.